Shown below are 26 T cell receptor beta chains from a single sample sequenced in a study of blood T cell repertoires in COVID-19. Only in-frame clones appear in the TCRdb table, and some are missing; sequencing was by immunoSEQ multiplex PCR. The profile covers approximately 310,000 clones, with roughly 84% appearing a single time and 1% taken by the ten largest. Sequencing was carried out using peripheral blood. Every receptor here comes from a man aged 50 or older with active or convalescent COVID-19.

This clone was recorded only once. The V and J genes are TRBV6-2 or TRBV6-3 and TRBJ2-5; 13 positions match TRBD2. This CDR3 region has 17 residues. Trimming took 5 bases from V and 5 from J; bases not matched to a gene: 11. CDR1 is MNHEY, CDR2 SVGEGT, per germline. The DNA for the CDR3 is TGTGCCAGCAGTACTTGGACTAGCGGGGGTGCGGGGGAGACCCAGTACTTC. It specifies CASSTWTSGGAGETQYF.

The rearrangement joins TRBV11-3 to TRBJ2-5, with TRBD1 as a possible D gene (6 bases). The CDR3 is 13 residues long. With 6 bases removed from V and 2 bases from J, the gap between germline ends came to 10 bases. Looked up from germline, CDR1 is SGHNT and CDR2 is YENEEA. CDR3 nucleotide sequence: TGTGCCAGCAGTAGACAGGATCAAGAGACCCAGTACTTC. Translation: CASSRQDQETQYF.

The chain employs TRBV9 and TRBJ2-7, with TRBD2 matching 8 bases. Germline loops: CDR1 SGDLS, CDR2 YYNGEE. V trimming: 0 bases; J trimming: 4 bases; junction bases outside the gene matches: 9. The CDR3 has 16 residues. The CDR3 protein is CASSVVRREGKYEQYF. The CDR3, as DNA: TGTGCCAGCAGCGTAGTACGCCGGGAGGGTAAATACGAGCAGTACTTC.

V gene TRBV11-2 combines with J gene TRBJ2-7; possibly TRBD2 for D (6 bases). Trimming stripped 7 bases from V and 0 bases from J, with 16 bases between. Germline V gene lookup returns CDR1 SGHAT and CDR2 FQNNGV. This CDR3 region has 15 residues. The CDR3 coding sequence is TGTGCCAGCACCAGCCGGGAGCGGTCCTCCTACGAGCAGTACTTC. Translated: CASTSRERSSYEQYF.

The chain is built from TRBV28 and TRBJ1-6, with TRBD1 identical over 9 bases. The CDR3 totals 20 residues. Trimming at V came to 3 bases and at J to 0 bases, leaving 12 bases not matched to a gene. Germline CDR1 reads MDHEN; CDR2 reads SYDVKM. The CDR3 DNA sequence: TGTGCCAGCAGTTTTAGGTCGGGACAGGGCCGAAACTCCTATAATTCACCCCTCCACTTT. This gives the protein CASSFRSGQGRNSYNSPLHF.

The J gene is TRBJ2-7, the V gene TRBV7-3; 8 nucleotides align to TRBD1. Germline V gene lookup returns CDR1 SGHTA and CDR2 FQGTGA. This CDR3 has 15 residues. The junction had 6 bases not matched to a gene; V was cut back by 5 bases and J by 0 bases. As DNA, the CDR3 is TGTGCCAGCAGCATAATGACAGGGGACTCCTACGAGCAGTACTTC. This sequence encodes CASSIMTGDSYEQYF.

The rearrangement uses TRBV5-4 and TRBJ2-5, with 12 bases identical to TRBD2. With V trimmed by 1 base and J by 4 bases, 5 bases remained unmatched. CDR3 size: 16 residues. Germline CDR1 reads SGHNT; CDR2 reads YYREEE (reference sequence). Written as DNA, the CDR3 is TGTGCCAGCAGCTTGATGACTAGCGGGAGAGCAGAGACCCAGTACTTC. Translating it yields CASSLMTSGRAETQYF.

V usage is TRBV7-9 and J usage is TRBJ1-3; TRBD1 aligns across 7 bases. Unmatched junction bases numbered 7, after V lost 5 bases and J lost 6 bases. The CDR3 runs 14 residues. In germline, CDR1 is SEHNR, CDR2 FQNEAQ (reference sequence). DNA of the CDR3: TGTGCCAGCAGCCCGACAGGGCCTGAAAACACCATATATTTT. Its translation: CASSPTGPENTIYF. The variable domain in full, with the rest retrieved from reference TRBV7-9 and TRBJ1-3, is DTGVSQNPRHKITKRGQNVTFRCDPISEHNRLYWYRQTLGQGPEFLTYFQNEAQLEKSRLLSDRFSAERPKGSFSTLEIQRTEQGDSAMYLCASSPTGPENTIYFGEGSWLTVV.

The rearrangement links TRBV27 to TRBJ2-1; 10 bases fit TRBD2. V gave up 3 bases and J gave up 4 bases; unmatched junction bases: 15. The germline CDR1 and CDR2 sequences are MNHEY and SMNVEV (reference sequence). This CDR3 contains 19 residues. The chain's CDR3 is CASSFRSSGRALPYNEQFF. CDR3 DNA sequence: TGTGCCAGCAGTTTCCGCTCTAGCGGGAGAGCTCTACCTTACAATGAGCAGTTCTTC.

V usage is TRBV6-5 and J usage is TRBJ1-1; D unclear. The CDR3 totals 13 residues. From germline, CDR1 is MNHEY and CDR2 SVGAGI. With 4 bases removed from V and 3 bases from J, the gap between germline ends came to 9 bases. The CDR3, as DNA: TGTGCCAGCAGTTCACCATCGGACACTGAAGCTTTCTTT. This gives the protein CASSSPSDTEAFF.

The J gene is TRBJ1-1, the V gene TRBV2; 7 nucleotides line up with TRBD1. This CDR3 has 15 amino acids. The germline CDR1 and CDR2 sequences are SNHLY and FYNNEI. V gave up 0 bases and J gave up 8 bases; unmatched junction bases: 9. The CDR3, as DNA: TGTGCCAGCAGTGAAGCTGGGGCAGGGGGTTGGGAAGCTTTCTTT. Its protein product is CASSEAGAGGWEAFF.

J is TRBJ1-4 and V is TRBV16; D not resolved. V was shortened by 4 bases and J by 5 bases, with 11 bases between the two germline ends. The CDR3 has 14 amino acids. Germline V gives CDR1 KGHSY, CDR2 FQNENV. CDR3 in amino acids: CASSRVGGNEKLFF. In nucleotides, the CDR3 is TGTGCCAGCAGCCGGGTAGGCGGGAATGAAAAACTGTTTTTT.

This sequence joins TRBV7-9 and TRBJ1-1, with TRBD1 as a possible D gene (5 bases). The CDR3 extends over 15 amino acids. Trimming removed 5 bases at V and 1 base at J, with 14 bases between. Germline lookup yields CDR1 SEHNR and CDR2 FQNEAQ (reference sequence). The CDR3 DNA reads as TGTGCCAGCAGCACGACAGTTATCGGGAACACTGAAGCTTTCTTT. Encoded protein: CASSTTVIGNTEAFF.

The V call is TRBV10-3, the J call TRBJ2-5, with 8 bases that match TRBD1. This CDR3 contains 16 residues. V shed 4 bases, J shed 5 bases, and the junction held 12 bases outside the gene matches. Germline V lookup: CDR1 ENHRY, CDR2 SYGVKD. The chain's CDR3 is CAISGTRAGGTETQYF. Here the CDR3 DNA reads TGTGCCATCAGTGGGACCCGGGCAGGGGGCACGGAGACCCAGTACTTC.

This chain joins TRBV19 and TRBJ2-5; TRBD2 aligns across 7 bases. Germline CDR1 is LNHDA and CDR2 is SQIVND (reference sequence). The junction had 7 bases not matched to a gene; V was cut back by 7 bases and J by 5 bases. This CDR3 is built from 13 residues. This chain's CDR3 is CASTPSGAETQYF. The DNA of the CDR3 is TGTGCCAGTACTCCAAGCGGGGCTGAGACCCAGTACTTC.

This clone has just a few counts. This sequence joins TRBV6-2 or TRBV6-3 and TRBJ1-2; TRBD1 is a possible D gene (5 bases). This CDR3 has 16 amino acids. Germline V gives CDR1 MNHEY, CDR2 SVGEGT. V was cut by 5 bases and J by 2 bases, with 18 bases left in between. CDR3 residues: CASSSPGLEGNYGYTF. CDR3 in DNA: TGTGCCAGCAGTAGTCCGGGACTCGAAGGAAACTATGGCTACACCTTC.

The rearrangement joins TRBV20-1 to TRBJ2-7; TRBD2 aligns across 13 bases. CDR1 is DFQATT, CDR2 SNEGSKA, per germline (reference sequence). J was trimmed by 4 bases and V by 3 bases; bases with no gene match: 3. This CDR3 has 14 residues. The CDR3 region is CSASRTSGSYEQYF. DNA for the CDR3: TGCAGTGCTAGTAGGACTAGCGGGAGTTACGAGCAGTACTTC.

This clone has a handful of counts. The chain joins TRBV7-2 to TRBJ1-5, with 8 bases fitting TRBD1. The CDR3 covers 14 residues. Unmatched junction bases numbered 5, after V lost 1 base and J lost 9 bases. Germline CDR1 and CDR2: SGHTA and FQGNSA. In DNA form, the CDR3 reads TGTGCCAGCAGCTTAGGACAGGGGATGGGGCCCCAGCATTTT. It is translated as CASSLGQGMGPQHF.

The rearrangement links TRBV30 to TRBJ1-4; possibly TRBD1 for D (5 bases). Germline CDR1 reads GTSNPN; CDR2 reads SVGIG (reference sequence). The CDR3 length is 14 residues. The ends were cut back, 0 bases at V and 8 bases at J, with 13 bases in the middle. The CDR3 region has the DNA TGTGCCTGGAGTGTACGCAGGGTGCGGGAAAAACTGTTTTTT. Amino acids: CAWSVRRVREKLFF.

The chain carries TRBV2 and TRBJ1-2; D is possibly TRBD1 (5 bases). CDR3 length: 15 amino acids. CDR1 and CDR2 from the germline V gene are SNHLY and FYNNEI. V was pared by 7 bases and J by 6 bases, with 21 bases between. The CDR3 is CASILTGGAGNGYTF. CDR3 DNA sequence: TGTGCCAGCATTTTAACGGGAGGGGCAGGGAATGGCTACACCTTC. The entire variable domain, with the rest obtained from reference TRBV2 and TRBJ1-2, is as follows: EPEVTQTPSHQVTQMGQEVILRCVPISNHLYFYWYRQILGQKVEFLVSFYNNEISEKSEIFDDQFSVERPDGSNFTLKIRSTKLEDSAMYFCASILTGGAGNGYTFGSGTRLTVV.

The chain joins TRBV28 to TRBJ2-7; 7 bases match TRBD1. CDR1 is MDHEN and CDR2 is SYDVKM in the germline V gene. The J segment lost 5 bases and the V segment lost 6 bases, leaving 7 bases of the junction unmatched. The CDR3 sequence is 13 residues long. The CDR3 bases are TGTGCCAGCAGACAGGGGATTGTCAACGAGCAGTACTTC. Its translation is CASRQGIVNEQYF.

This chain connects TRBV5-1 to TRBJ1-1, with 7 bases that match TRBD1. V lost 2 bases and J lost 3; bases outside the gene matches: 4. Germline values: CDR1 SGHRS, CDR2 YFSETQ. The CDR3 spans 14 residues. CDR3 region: CASSFQGGDTEAFF. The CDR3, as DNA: TGCGCCAGCAGCTTCCAGGGGGGAGACACTGAAGCTTTCTTT.

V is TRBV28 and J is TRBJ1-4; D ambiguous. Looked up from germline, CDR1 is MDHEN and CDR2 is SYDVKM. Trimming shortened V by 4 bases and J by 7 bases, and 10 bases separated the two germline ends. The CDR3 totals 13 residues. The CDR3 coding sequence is TGTGCCAGCAGTTCCGCCCAGATTGAAAAACTGTTTTTT. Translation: CASSSAQIEKLFF.

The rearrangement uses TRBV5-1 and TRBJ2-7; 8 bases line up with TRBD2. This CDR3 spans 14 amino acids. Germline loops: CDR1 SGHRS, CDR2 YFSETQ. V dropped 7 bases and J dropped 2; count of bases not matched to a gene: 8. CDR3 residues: CASGDTSGPYEQYF. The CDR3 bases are TGCGCCAGCGGGGATACTAGCGGACCCTACGAGCAGTACTTC.

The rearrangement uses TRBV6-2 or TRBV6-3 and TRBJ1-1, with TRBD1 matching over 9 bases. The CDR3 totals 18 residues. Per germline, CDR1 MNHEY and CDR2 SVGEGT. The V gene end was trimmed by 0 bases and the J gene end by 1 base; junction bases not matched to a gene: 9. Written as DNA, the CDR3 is TGTGCCAGCAGTTACTCGCCGGGGACAGGGAGGACGAACACTGAAGCTTTCTTT. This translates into CASSYSPGTGRTNTEAFF.

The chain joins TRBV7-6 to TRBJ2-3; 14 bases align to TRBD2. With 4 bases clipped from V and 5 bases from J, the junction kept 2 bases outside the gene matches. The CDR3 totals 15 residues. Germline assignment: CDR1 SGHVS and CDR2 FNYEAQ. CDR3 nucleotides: TGTGCCAGCAGCTGGACTAGCGGGGGGCAAGATACGCAGTATTTT. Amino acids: CASSWTSGGQDTQYF.